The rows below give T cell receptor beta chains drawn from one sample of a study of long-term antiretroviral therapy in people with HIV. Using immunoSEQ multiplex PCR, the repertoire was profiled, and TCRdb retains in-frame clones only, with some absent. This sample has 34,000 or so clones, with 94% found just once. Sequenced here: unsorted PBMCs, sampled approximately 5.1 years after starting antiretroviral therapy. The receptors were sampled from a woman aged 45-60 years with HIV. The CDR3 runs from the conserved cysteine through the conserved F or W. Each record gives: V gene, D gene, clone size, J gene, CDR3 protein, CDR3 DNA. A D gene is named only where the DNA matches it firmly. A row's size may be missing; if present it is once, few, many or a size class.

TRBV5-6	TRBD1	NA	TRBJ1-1	CASSPQTGVETEAFF	TGTGCCAGCAGCCCCCAGACAGGGGTGGAGACTGAAGCTTTCTTT
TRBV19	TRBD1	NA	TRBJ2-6	CASSRQGLGANVLTF	TGTGCCAGTAGTAGACAGGGCCTTGGGGCCAACGTCCTGACTTTC
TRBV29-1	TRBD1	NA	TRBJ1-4	CSVAGTGFNEKLFF	TGCAGCGTGGCCGGGACAGGATTTAATGAAAAACTGTTTTTT
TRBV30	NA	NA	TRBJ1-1	CAWSSGGTEAFF	TGTGCCTGGAGTTCCGGGGGCACTGAAGCTTTCTTT
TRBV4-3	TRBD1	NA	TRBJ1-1	CASSLRTGGDTEAFF	TGCGCCAGCAGCCTCCGGACAGGTGGGGACACTGAAGCTTTCTTT
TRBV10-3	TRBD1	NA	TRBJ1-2	CAISETGTGNYGYTF	TGTGCCATCAGTGAAACCGGGACAGGGAACTATGGCTACACCTTC
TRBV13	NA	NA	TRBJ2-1	CASSQGGLINEQFF	TGTGCCAGCAGCCAAGGAGGGTTAATCAATGAGCAGTTCTTC
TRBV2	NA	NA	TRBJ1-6	CASREAASSYNSPLHF	TGTGCCAGCAGAGAGGCAGCGAGCTCCTATAATTCACCCCTCCACTTT
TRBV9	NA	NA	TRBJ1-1	CASSQPGQQAFF	TGTGCCAGCAGTCAGCCGGGACAACAAGCTTTCTTT
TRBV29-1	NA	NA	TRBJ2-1	CSVADSFGLNEQFF	TGCAGCGTCGCGGACAGCTTCGGACTCAATGAGCAGTTCTTC
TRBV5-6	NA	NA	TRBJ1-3	CASSLVAGGNTIYF	TGTGCCAGCAGCTTGGTGGCAGGCGGAAACACCATATATTTT
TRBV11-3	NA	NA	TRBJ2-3	CASSLGLGTDTQYF	TGTGCCAGCAGCCTGGGTTTGGGCACAGATACGCAGTATTTT
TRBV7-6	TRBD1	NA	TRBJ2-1	CASSSGQGGSYNEQFF	TGTGCCAGCAGCTCGGGACAGGGAGGCTCCTACAATGAGCAGTTCTTC
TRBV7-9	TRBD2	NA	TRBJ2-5	CASSLVRREGETQYF	TGTGCCAGCAGCTTAGTGAGGAGGGAGGGAGAGACCCAGTACTTC
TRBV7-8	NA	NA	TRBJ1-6	CASSSLPNSPLHF	TGTGCCAGCAGCTCTCTCCCTAATTCACCCCTCCACTTT
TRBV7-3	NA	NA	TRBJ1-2	CASSSQVYYGYTF	TGTGCCAGCAGCTCTCAGGTTTACTATGGCTACACCTTC
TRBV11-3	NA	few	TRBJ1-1	CASSLRPDGHEAFF	TGTGCCAGCAGCTTACGGCCGGACGGGCATGAAGCTTTCTTT
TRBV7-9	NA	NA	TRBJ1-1	CASSTGVEAFF	TGTGCCAGCAGCACCGGGGTCGAAGCTTTCTTT
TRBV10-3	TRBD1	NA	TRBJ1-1	CATTGQESRSTEAFF	TGTGCCACGACGGGACAGGAGAGTAGGAGCACTGAAGCTTTCTTT
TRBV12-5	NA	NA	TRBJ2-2	CASGLGGDTHTGELFF	TGTGCTAGTGGTTTGGGGGGGGACACCCACACCGGGGAGCTGTTTTTT
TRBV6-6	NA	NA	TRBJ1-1	CASLSLNTEAFF	TGTGCCAGTCTCTCCTTGAACACTGAAGCTTTCTTT
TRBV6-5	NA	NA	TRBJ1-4	CASSLGGSNEKLFF	TGTGCCAGCAGCCTCGGGGGATCTAATGAAAAACTGTTTTTT
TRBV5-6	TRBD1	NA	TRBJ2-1	CASRRQGLGIRNEQFF	TGTGCCAGCAGGAGACAGGGGCTCGGGATTCGGAATGAGCAGTTCTTC
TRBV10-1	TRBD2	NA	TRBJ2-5	CASSESPLAEQETQYF	TGCGCCAGCAGTGAGTCGCCCCTAGCGGAACAAGAGACCCAGTACTTC
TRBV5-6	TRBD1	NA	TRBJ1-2	CASSLVDQGGYGYTF	TGTGCCAGCAGCTTGGTGGACCAGGGGGGGTATGGCTACACCTTC
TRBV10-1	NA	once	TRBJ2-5	CASSESWAQTVQETQYF	TGCGCCAGCAGTGAGTCGTGGGCTCAGACAGTCCAAGAGACCCAGTACTTC
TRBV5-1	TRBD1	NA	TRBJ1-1	CASSLGTGNQMNTEAFF	TGCGCCAGCAGCTTGGGGACAGGGAACCAGATGAACACTGAAGCTTTCTTT
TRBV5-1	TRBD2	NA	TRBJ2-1	CASTYLGGAYNEQFF	TGCGCCAGCACCTACCTCGGGGGGGCCTACAATGAGCAGTTCTTC
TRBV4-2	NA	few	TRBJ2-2	CASSQPPNTGELFF	TGTGCCAGCAGCCAACCGCCAAACACCGGGGAGCTGTTTTTT
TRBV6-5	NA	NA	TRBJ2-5	CASRQTVEETQYF	TGTGCCAGCAGGCAAACAGTTGAAGAGACCCAGTACTTC
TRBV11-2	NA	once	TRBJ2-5	CASSPGLKETQYF	TGTGCCAGCAGCCCGGGACTCAAAGAGACCCAGTACTTC
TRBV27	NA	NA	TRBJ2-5	CATSPGKTGRVETQYF	TGTGCCACCTCCCCGGGGAAAACAGGGAGAGTTGAAACCCAGTACTTC
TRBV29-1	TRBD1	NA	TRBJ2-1	CSGGQGIGEQFF	TGCAGCGGCGGACAGGGAATTGGTGAGCAGTTCTTC
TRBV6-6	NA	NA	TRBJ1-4	CASSFYATNEKLFF	TGTGCCAGCAGTTTCTATGCAACTAATGAAAAACTGTTTTTT
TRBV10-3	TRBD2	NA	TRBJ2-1	CAISESTQRGYNEQFF	TGTGCCATCAGTGAGTCGACCCAGCGGGGGTACAATGAGCAGTTCTTC
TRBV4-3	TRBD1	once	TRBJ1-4	CASSQDGRGLGEKLFF	TGCGCCAGCAGCCAAGATGGAAGGGGGCTTGGTGAAAAACTGTTTTTT
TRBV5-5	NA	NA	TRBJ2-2	CASSLSTTGELFF	TGTGCCAGCAGCTTGTCGACGACCGGGGAGCTGTTTTTT
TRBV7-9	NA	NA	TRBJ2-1	CASSFRQAEQFF	TGTGCCAGCAGCTTCAGGCAGGCTGAGCAGTTCTTC
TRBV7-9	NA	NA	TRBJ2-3	CASSLEGGGTDTQYF	TGTGCCAGCAGCTTAGAAGGAGGGGGCACAGATACGCAGTATTTT
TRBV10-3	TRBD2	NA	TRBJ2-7	CAISAGGPEQYF	TGTGCCATCAGTGCGGGAGGTCCCGAGCAGTACTTC